A single sample is the source of the 27 T cell receptor beta chains below, sequenced in a study of blood T cell repertoires in COVID-19. The data were produced by immunoSEQ multiplex PCR, yet TCRdb's version contains in-frame clones alone and is incomplete. The sample yields about 480,000 clones, more than 70% seen once. The specimen sequenced was peripheral blood. The receptors derive from a woman in her forties or fifties with COVID-19, enrolled during active disease.

V is TRBV28 and J is TRBJ1-1; D remains unclear. The CDR3 is 12 amino acids. With 6 bases removed from V and 8 bases from J, the gap between germline ends came to 13 bases. In germline, CDR1 is MDHEN, CDR2 SYDVKM. CDR3 coding DNA: TGTGCCAGCAGCATGGCCTCCCTCGAAGCTTTCTTT. Residues: CASSMASLEAFF.

The V call is TRBV4-1, the J call TRBJ2-1; 9 nucleotides align to TRBD1. Germline V gene data show CDR1 as MGHRA and CDR2 as YSYEKL. The CDR3 contains 17 residues. V shed 4 bases, J shed 8 bases, and the junction held 15 bases outside the gene matches. The CDR3 sequence is CASSPSRLGQGIHEQFF. The CDR3 coding sequence is TGCGCCAGCAGCCCGAGTCGTCTGGGACAGGGAATCCATGAGCAGTTCTTC.

This clone was seen just once. This rearrangement joins TRBV7-8 to TRBJ1-5; maybe TRBD1 (5 bases). Germline assignment: CDR1 SGHVS and CDR2 FQNEAQ. The V end was cut by 5 bases, the J end by 7 bases, with 18 bases between. The CDR3 consists of 15 residues. The CDR3 sequence is CASSLFRAERQPQHF. CDR3 sequence (DNA): TGTGCCAGCAGCCTATTCAGGGCGGAGAGGCAGCCCCAGCATTTT.

The V gene is TRBV6-2 or TRBV6-3, the J gene TRBJ1-5; tentatively, D is TRBD1 (6 bases). This CDR3 comprises 13 residues. Germline values: CDR1 MNHEY, CDR2 SVGEGT. The V end lost 2 bases, the J end lost 9 bases, and 11 bases lay between the germline ends. This CDR3 reads CASSYRTDGPQHF. CDR3 DNA: TGTGCCAGCAGTTACCGGACAGACGGGCCCCAGCATTTT.

V is TRBV19 and J is TRBJ1-6; the match to TRBD1 covers 9 bases. The ends lost 0 bases at V and 8 bases at J; junction bases unmatched: 2. This CDR3 has 15 amino acids. Germline-derived CDR1 and CDR2 are LNHDA and SQIVND (reference sequence). The CDR3 DNA is TGTGCCAGTAGTATAGAGGGACAGGGAGATTCACCCCTCCACTTT. It is translated as CASSIEGQGDSPLHF.

This chain joins TRBV6-5 and TRBJ1-2, with 10 bases matching TRBD1. Trimming removed 8 bases from V and 4 bases from J; junction bases left unmatched: 4. Germline-derived CDR1 and CDR2 are MNHEY and SVGAGI. The CDR3 contains 13 residues. Here the CDR3 reads CASLDRGTYGYTF. The CDR3 DNA is TGTGCCAGCTTGGACAGGGGGACCTATGGCTACACCTTC.

This sequence joins TRBV19 and TRBJ2-3, with TRBD1 as a possible D gene (5 bases). CDR1 and CDR2 (germline): LNHDA, SQIVND (reference sequence). Trimming pared 3 bases from V and 6 bases from J, leaving 13 bases between. The CDR3 is made up of 14 amino acids. CDR3 loop: CASSMRTGWDTQYF. The CDR3 DNA reads as TGTGCCAGTAGTATGCGAACAGGTTGGGATACGCAGTATTTT. The full variable domain, rest sourced from reference TRBV19 and TRBJ2-3, is DGGITQSPKYLFRKEGQNVTLSCEQNLNHDAMYWYRQDPGQGLRLIYYSQIVNDFQKGDIAEGYSVSREKKESFPLTVTSAQKNPTAFYLCASSMRTGWDTQYFGPGTRLTVL.

The chain combines TRBV5-3 with TRBJ1-2; D gene uncertain. TRBV5-3 is recorded as an ORF, its role being uncertain. There are 14 residues in the CDR3. V shed 10 bases and J shed 0 bases, with 16 bases lying between them. CDR3 in amino acids: CAPIAGNANYGYTF. In DNA, the CDR3 is TGTGCCCCTATAGCGGGGAATGCTAACTATGGCTACACCTTC.

The J gene is TRBJ2-7, the V gene TRBV6-5; D is uncertain. Germline V gives CDR1 MNHEY, CDR2 SVGAGI. V was cut by 5 bases and J by 1 base, with 12 bases left in between. The CDR3 has 14 amino acids. As DNA, the CDR3 is TGTGCCAGCAGTAAGCCCCTCGGTTCCTACGAGCAGTACTTC. Translating gives CASSKPLGSYEQYF.

The chain joins TRBV12-3 or TRBV12-4 to TRBJ2-7, with 10 bases lining up with TRBD2. With 8 bases clipped from V and 2 bases from J, the junction kept 3 bases outside the gene matches. This CDR3 comprises 13 residues. The CDR3 coding sequence is TGTGCCAGCGAGCGGGGGGGTGCCTACGAGCAGTACTTC. Its translation is CASERGGAYEQYF.

The chain is built from TRBV12-3 or TRBV12-4 and TRBJ2-1; D gene ambiguous. The CDR3 is made up of 13 amino acids. With 6 bases removed from V and 0 bases from J, the gap between germline ends came to 6 bases. CDR3 sequence: CASRQSSYNEQFF. The CDR3 DNA reads as TGTGCCAGCAGACAGAGCTCCTACAATGAGCAGTTCTTC.

This clone was recorded a few times. The gene calls are TRBV19 and TRBJ1-3; D is unresolved. Germline V CDR1 and CDR2: LNHDA, SQIVND (reference sequence). With 7 bases removed from V and 4 bases from J, the gap between germline ends came to 8 bases. There are 12 residues in the CDR3. CDR3 bases: TGTGCCAGTACGGGTTCGGGAAACACCATATATTTT. Translated, it gives CASTGSGNTIYF.

In DNA form, the CDR3 reads TGCGCCAGCAGCGAGTCCGGGACAGGGTTGGACGAGCAGTACTTC. Residues: CASSESGTGLDEQYF. The chain links TRBV5-1 to TRBJ2-7, with 9 bases that match TRBD1. In germline, CDR1 is SGHRS, CDR2 YFSETQ. Trimming took 4 bases from V and 5 from J; bases not matched to a gene: 10. There are 15 residues in the CDR3.

This sequence joins TRBV7-8 and TRBJ2-1; 9 bases match TRBD2. The V and J ends lost 5 bases and 2 bases, in that order; junction bases with no gene match: 7. The CDR3 contains 16 residues. Germline CDR1 reads SGHVS; CDR2 reads FQNEAQ. CDR3 sequence: CASSLFGTSTYNEQFF. The CDR3 region has the DNA TGTGCCAGCAGCCTTTTTGGGACTAGCACCTACAATGAGCAGTTCTTC.

V gene TRBV2 combines with J gene TRBJ1-5, with 8 bases that match TRBD1. The CDR3 is 16 amino acids. Germline CDR1 and CDR2: SNHLY and FYNNEI. The V and J ends lost 4 bases and 5 bases, in that order; junction bases with no gene match: 10. The CDR3 loop reads CASSAFRGQGDQPQHF. The CDR3 coding sequence is TGTGCCAGCAGTGCCTTCCGAGGACAGGGAGATCAGCCCCAGCATTTT.

The rearrangement joins TRBV3-1 (or the pseudogene TRBV3-2) to TRBJ2-3, with TRBD2 matching 9 bases. V trimming: 6 bases; J trimming: 3 bases; junction bases outside the gene matches: 4. The CDR3 consists of 14 residues. Germline lookup yields CDR1 LGHDT and CDR2 YNNKEL (reference sequence). The CDR3 protein is CASSPAGGTDTQYF. As DNA, the CDR3 is TGTGCCAGCAGTCCAGCGGGGGGAACAGATACGCAGTATTTT.

The rearrangement uses TRBV6-5 and TRBJ1-2; 7 bases are shared with TRBD1. The germline V gene has CDR1 MNHEY and CDR2 SVGAGI. This CDR3 comprises 14 residues. J was trimmed by 5 bases and V by 2 bases; bases with no gene match: 5. In nucleotides, the CDR3 is TGTGCCAGCAGTTACGGACAGGACTCATATGGCTACACCTTC. Amino acids: CASSYGQDSYGYTF.

The chain carries TRBV19 and TRBJ1-1; 8 nucleotides match TRBD1. Germline V gene lookup returns CDR1 LNHDA and CDR2 SQIVND (reference sequence). The CDR3 runs 15 residues. Trimming at V came to 6 bases and at J to 7 bases, leaving 13 bases not matched to a gene. The CDR3 DNA follows: TGTGCCAGTAGGCTCCAGGGGGCGGCGATTGGTGAAGCTTTCTTT. It yields the protein CASRLQGAAIGEAFF. Full variable domain (missing parts from reference TRBV19 and TRBJ1-1): DGGITQSPKYLFRKEGQNVTLSCEQNLNHDAMYWYRQDPGQGLRLIYYSQIVNDFQKGDIAEGYSVSREKKESFPLTVTSAQKNPTAFYLCASRLQGAAIGEAFFGQGTRLTVV.

This chain connects TRBV5-1 to TRBJ2-3; tentative D call: TRBD2 (6 bases). The CDR3 sequence is 16 residues long. Per germline, CDR1 SGHRS and CDR2 YFSETQ. Trimming pared 4 bases from V and 3 bases from J, leaving 18 bases between. CDR3 loop: CASSRLGGIPTDTQYF. The CDR3 DNA reads as TGCGCCAGCAGCCGACTCGGGGGTATCCCGACAGATACGCAGTATTTT.

J is TRBJ1-1 and V is TRBV6-5; no clear D. The CDR3 consists of 13 residues. The V end lost 5 bases, the J end lost 5 bases, and 12 bases lay between the germline ends. Germline V lookup: CDR1 MNHEY, CDR2 SVGAGI. The CDR3 DNA reads TGTGCCAGCAGTCCCTACAGAGAGACTGAAGCTTTCTTT. This codes for CASSPYRETEAFF.

This chain joins TRBV5-1 and TRBJ1-4; 8 bases agree with TRBD1. V shed 2 bases and J 5 bases; nucleotides not matched to a gene: 8. There are 16 residues in the CDR3. CDR1 SGHRS and CDR2 YFSETQ come from the germline V gene. The CDR3 DNA sequence: TGCGCCAGCAGCTTACGGGGACAGGCGAGAAATGAAAAACTGTTTTTT. Protein sequence: CASSLRGQARNEKLFF.

J is TRBJ2-1 and V is TRBV9, with 8 bases identical to TRBD2. Unmatched junction bases numbered 2, after V lost 3 bases and J lost 0 bases. Looked up from germline, CDR1 is SGDLS and CDR2 is YYNGEE. The length of the CDR3 is 15 residues. CDR3: CASSAGLASYNEQFF. CDR3 DNA sequence: TGTGCCAGCAGCGCCGGACTAGCCTCCTACAATGAGCAGTTCTTC.

This sequence joins TRBV6-4 and TRBJ1-4, with 7 bases aligning to TRBD1. Trimming took 7 bases from V and 7 from J; bases not matched to a gene: 9. The CDR3 runs 14 residues. The germline V gene encodes CDR1 MRHNA and CDR2 SNTAGT. This CDR3 reads CASKRDSGSEKLFF. In DNA, the CDR3 is TGTGCCAGCAAACGGGACAGTGGGAGTGAAAAACTGTTTTTT.

The chain carries TRBV7-9 and TRBJ1-3; D possibly corresponds to TRBD1 (5 bases). V dropped 3 bases and J dropped 3 bases, with 12 bases sitting between them. Germline V gene data show CDR1 as SEHNR and CDR2 as FQNEAQ (reference sequence). The CDR3 is 15 amino acids. The DNA of the CDR3 is TGTGCCAGCAGCTTGACCGGTCAGGGTGGAAACACCATATATTTT. Protein product: CASSLTGQGGNTIYF.

This clone was observed a few times. The V and J genes are TRBV2 and TRBJ1-6, with a weak D call TRBD1 (5 bases). With 2 bases removed from V and 4 bases from J, the gap between germline ends came to 12 bases. Germline values: CDR1 SNHLY, CDR2 FYNNEI. The CDR3 totals 16 residues. CDR3 protein: CASSEPPGLYNSPLHF. In DNA form, the CDR3 reads TGTGCCAGCAGTGAACCCCCAGGGCTATATAATTCACCCCTCCACTTT.

The chain links TRBV6-6 to TRBJ2-3, with a weak D call TRBD1 (5 bases). Trimming cost V 2 bases and J 6 bases, with 12 bases left between them. Germline V gene lookup returns CDR1 MNHNY and CDR2 SVGAGI (reference sequence). The CDR3 has 14 residues. For the CDR3, the DNA is TGTGCCAGCAGTTACAAGACAGTAGGGGATACGCAGTATTTT. Translated, it gives CASSYKTVGDTQYF.

The chain carries TRBV6-1 and TRBJ2-7; 9 positions match TRBD1. Germline values: CDR1 MNHNS, CDR2 SASEGT. The ends lost 2 bases at V and 6 bases at J; junction bases unmatched: 14. The CDR3 loop spans 17 amino acids. CDR3 bases: TGTGCCAGCAGTGAACCCCCCCGGGGACAGGGAAGGGCCGAGCAGTACTTC. It translates to CASSEPPRGQGRAEQYF.